This T cell receptor (beta chain) was identified in a study of PD-L1 blockade in urothelial cancer (dated by TCRdb to the late 2010s). Regarding the complete study: Therapy was started in 2014 for all patients, and atezolizumab 1,200 mg was administered intravenously every 3 weeks. In the same patients who had TCR sequencing, pretreatment tumors also underwent whole exome sequencing and RNA sequencing. Durable clinical benefit was achieved by nine patients and was not achieved by 20 patients. The study was an exploratory multi-omic analysis of somatic, immune and clinical correlates of response to PD-L1 blockade with atezolizumab in urothelial cancer. Under 30 patients had pretreatment blood TCR-seq, about 25 had at least one posttreatment blood collection, and about 25 had tumor TCR-seq. An ECOG performance status of 0 or 1 was recorded for the patients, and 0 to 3 prior chemotherapy regimens had been received by the patients. Pretreatment tumor samples, along with matched peripheral blood collected serially before and after atezolizumab treatment, underwent TCR sequencing. Blood samples were analyzed 3 weeks after the start of treatment (second dose) and 6 weeks after the start of treatment. Twenty-five of 29 patients were identified as males with urothelial cancer of bladder origin, and a prior smoking history was reported by 18 of 29 patients. Blood samples yielded a median of around 140,000 T cells and tens of thousands of unique TCRs, with median clonality 0.080. Durable clinical benefit was defined as a progression-free survival longer than 6 months, and TCR features were additionally tested against progression-free survival and overall survival.

This clone was seen a handful of times. Its target antigen remains unknown. Qualities for individual bases were not recorded, and no much larger clone is one base off. A cohort of 25 to 30 patients with locally advanced or metastatic urothelial carcinoma, treated at Memorial Sloan Kettering on a trial protocol, was included. Peripheral blood mononuclear cells were collected pretreatment and during treatment, with between 1 and 8 total time points per patient. The Qiagen DNeasy Blood extraction kit was used to purify genomic DNA from total PBMCs and tumor samples. Collected pretreatment and during treatment, PBMCs were isolated and stored as previously described. Synthetic TCR analog templates were spiked into each PCR so that absolute template abundance could be estimated from read counts. TCRbeta CDR3 regions were amplified from genomic DNA with bias-controlled V and J gene primers using the immunoSEQ assay. Sequencing of rearranged TCRbeta segments was performed at approximately 20X coverage. In the original analysis: Sequencing errors were corrected by clustering and CDR3s were annotated against IMGT to assign V, D and J genes. Only productive TCRbeta rearrangements were used in downstream analyses, excluding out-of-frame or stop-codon sequences. To compute clonality, Shannon entropy was normalized by the log of the number of unique productive sequences and then subtracted from one. Fisher's exact test with Benjamini-Hochberg correction, at a threshold of adjusted p below 0.01, was used to find clones that differed between time points or between blood and tumor. The table comes from immuneACCESS by way of TCRdb, which keeps in-frame sequences with V and J called. Part of the clones is missing from these tables; in studies checked, under half for an unresolved V gene and the rest for unknown reasons. That table gives V, J and clone size, and the DNA gave D and trimming. The sample has over 40,000 clones on record, roughly 86% of them singletons. The leading ten clones occupy 3% to 3.5% of the sample.

Broader findings and caveats from the paper: Small sample size (n of about 30) and many exploratory analyses mean the results are intended to be hypothesis-generating. A pretreatment peripheral blood TCR clonality below the median was linked to improved progression-free and overall survival. At 3 weeks after the start of treatment, tumor-associated TCR clones in peripheral blood had expanded more in patients with durable benefit (n ≈ 24, p = 0.022).

The CDR3 starts with the cysteine, ends with the phenylalanine, and has 13 residues. Just the 39-base CDR3 DNA is kept, in frame starting at base 1. As encoded in the germline V gene, CDR1 is MNHEY while CDR2 is SVGAGI. V is cut by 6 bases and J by 2 bases, and the space between the germline ends is 10 bases. This clonotype was obtained from a man between 65 and 85 years old with urothelial cancer. This chain is built from TRBV6-5 and TRBJ1-1, with no confident D gene call. Source: PBMCs, taken around atezolizumab (anti-PD-L1) treatment. The CDR3 sequence is CASRQTYNTEAFF. At the DNA level, the sequence is TGTGCCAGCAGACAGACATACAACACTGAAGCTTTCTTT.